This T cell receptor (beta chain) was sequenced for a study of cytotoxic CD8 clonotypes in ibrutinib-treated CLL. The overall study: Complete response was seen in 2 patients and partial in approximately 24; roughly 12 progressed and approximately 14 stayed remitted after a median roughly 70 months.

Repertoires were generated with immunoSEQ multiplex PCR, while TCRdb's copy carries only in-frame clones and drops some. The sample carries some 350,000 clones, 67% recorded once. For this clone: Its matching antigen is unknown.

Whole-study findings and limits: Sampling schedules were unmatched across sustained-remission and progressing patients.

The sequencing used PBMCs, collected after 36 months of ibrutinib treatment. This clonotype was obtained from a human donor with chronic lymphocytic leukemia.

CDR3 sequence (DNA): TGTGCCAGCAGGGCTGGGGCCAACGTCCTGACTTTC. Its translation is CASRAGANVLTF. J is TRBJ2-6 and V is TRBV28, with D uncertain. Per germline, CDR1 MDHEN and CDR2 SYDVKM. Trimming removed 6 bases at V and 2 bases at J, with 2 bases between. The CDR3 length is 12 residues.